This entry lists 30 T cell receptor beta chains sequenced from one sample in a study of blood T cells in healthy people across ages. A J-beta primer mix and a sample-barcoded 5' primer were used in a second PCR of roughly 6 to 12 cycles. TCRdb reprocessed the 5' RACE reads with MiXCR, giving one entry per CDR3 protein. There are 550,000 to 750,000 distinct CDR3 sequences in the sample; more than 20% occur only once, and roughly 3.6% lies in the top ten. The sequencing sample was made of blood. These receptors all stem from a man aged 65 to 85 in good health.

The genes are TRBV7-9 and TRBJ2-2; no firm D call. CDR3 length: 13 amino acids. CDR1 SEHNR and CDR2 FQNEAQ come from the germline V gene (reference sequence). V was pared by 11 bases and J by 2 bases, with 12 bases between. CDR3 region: CASGSTNTGELFF. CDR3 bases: TGTGCCTCCGGTTCTACAAACACCGGGGAGCTGTTTTTT.

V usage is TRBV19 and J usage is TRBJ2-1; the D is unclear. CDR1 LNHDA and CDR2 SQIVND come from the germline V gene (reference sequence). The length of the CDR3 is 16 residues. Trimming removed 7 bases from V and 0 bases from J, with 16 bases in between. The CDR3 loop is CASNLGPAPSYNEQFF. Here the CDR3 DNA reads TGTGCCAGTAACCTCGGACCAGCCCCCTCCTACAATGAGCAGTTCTTC.

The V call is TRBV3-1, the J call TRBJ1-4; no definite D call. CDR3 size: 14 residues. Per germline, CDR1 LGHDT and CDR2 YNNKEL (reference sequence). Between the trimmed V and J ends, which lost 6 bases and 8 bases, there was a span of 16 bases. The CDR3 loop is CASSQDRRGEKLFF. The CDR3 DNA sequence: TGTGCCAGCAGTCAGGACCGCCGAGGGGAAAAACTGTTTTTT.

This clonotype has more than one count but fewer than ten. The CDR3 DNA reads TGTGCCAGCAGCAAGGTGGTCAGGGGGCAAGAGACCCAGTACTTC. Protein: CASSKVVRGQETQYF. The chain couples TRBV5-6 to TRBJ2-5, with 7 bases that match TRBD1. V gave up 4 bases and J gave up 2 bases; unmatched junction bases: 8. The CDR3 loop spans 15 amino acids. Germline V lookup: CDR1 SGHDT, CDR2 YYEEEE. The whole variable domain, filled in from reference TRBV5-6 and TRBJ2-5, reads DAGVTQSPTHLIKTRGQQVTLRCSPKSGHDTVSWYQQALGQGPQFIFQYYEEEERQRGNFPDRFSGHQFPNYSSELNVNALLLGDSALYLCASSKVVRGQETQYFGPGTRLLVL.

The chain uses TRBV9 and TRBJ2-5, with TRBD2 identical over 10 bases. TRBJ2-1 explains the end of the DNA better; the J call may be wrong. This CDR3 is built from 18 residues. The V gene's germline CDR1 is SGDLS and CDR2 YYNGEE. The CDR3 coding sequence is TGTGCCAGCAGCGTAGAGGCGGAACCTAGCGGGAGCTACAATGAGCAGTTCTTC. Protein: CASSVEAEPSGSYNEQFF.

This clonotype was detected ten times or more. CDR3 sequence reads: CASSVRVGGTYNEQFF. The CDR3 bases are TGTGCCAGCAGCGTAAGGGTGGGAGGGACCTACAATGAGCAGTTCTTC. The chain is built from TRBV9 and TRBJ2-1; TRBD2 aligns across 7 bases. There are 16 residues in the CDR3. From germline, CDR1 is SGDLS and CDR2 YYNGEE. V lost 1 base to trimming and J lost 2 bases; unmatched junction nucleotides: 6.

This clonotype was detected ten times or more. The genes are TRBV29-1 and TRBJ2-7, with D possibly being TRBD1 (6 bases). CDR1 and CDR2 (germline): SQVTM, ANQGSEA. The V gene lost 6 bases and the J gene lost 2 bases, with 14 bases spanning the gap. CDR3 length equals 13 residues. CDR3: CSVARTETYEQYF. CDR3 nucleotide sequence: TGCAGCGTAGCCCGGACAGAAACCTACGAGCAGTACTTC.

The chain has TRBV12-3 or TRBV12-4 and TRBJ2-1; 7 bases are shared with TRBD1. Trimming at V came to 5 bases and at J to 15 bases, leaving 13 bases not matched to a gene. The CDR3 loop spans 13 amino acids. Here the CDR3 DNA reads TGTGCCAGCAGTCCCCAAGAGACAGGGACGGTGTTCTTC. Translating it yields CASSPQETGTVFF.

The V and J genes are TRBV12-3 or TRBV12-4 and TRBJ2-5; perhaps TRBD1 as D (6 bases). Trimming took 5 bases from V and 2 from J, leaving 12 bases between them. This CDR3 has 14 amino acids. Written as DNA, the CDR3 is TGTGCCAGCAGTGCGGACAGCCAGCAAGAGACCCAGTACTTC. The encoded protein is CASSADSQQETQYF.

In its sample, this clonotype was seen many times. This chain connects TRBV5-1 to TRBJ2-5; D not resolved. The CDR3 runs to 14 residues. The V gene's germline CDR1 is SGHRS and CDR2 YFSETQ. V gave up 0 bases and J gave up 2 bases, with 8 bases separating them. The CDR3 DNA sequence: TGCGCCAGCAGCTTGGGGACGCAACAAGAGACCCAGTACTTC. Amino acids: CASSLGTQQETQYF.

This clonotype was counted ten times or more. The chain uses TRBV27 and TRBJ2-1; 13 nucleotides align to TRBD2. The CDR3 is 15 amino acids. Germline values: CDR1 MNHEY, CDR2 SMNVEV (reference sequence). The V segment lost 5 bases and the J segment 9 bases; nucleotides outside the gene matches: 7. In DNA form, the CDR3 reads TGTGCCAGCAGTCCGGGACTAGCGGGAAGGGGTGAGCAGTTCTTC. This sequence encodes CASSPGLAGRGEQFF.

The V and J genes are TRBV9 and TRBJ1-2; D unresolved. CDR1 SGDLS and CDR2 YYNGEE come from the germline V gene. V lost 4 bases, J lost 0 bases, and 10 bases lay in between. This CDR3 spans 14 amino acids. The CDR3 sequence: CASSPQTTNYGYTF. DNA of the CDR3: TGTGCCAGCAGCCCCCAGACAACTAACTATGGCTACACCTTC.

The CDR3 is CASSQEPPGRGDAKNIQYF. The DNA of the CDR3 is TGCGCCAGCAGCCAAGAGCCCCCGGGCAGAGGGGACGCCAAAAACATTCAGTACTTC. This rearrangement joins TRBV4-3 to TRBJ2-4; the D gene could be TRBD1 or TRBD2 (5 bases each). The germline V and J ends were trimmed by 0 bases and 1 base, with 19 bases remaining between them. CDR1 is LGHNA and CDR2 is YSLEER in the germline V gene. The CDR3 is 19 amino acids.

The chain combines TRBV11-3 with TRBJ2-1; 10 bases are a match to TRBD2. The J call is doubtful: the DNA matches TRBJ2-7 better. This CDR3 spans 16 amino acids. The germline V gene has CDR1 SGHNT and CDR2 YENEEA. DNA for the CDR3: TGTGCCAGCAGCTTAGATGCTAGCGGGAGCTCCTACGAGCAGTACTTC. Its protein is CASSLDASGSSYEQYF.

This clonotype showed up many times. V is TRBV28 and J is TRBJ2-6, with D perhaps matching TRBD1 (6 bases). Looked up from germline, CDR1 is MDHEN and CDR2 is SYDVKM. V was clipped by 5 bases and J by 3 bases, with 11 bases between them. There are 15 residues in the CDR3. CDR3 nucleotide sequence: TGTGCCAGCAGTAGCAGGGGTCTTGGGGCCAACGTCCTGACTTTC. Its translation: CASSSRGLGANVLTF.

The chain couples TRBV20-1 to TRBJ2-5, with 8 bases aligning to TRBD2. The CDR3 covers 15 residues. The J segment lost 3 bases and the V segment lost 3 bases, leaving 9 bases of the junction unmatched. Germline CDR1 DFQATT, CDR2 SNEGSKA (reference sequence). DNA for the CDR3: TGCAGTGCTAGTTTAAGCGGGAGAGGAGAAGAGACCCAGTACTTC. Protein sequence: CSASLSGRGEETQYF.

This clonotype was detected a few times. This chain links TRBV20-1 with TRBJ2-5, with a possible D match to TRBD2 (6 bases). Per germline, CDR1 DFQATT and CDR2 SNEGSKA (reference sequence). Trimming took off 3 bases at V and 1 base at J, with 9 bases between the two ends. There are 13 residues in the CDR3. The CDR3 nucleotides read TGCAGTGCTAGTCCCGGGGGCCAAGAGACCCAGTACTTC. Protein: CSASPGGQETQYF.

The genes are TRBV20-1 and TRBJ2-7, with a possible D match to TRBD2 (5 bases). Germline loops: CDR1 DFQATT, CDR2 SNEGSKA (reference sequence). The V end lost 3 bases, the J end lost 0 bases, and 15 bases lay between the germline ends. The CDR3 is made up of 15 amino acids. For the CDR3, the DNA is TGCAGTGCTAGTTATTCCAGCGGAAGCTCCTACGAGCAGTACTTC. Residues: CSASYSSGSSYEQYF.

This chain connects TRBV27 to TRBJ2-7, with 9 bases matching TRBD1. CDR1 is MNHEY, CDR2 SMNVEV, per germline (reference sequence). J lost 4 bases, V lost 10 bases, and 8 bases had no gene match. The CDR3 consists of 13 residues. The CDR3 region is CATGVGQGYEQYF. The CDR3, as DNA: TGTGCCACCGGGGTTGGACAGGGGTACGAGCAGTACTTC.

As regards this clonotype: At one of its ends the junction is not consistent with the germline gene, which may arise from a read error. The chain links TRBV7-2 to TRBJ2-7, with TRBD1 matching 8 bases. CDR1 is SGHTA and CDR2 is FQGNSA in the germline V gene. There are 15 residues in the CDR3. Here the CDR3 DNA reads TGTGCCAGCAGCTTTCGACAGGGGAGCTCCTACGAGCAGCACTTC. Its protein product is CASSFRQGSSYEQHF.

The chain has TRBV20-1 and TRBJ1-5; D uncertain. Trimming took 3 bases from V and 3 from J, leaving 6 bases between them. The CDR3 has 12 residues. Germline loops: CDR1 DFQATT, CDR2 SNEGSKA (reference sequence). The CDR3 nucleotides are TGCAGTGCTAGTACAGCCAATCAGCCCCAGCATTTT. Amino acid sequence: CSASTANQPQHF.

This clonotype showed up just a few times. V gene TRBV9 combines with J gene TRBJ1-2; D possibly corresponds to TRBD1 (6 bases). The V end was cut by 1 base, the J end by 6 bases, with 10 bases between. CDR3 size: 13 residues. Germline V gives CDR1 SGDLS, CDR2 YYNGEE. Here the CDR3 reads CASSVQGRDGYTF. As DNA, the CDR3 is TGTGCCAGCAGCGTACAGGGGCGTGATGGCTACACCTTC.

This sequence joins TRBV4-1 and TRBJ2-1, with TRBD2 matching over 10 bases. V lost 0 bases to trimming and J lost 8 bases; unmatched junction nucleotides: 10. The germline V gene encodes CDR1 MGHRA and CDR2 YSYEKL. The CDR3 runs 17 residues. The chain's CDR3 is CASSQDVTSGKRHEQFF. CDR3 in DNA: TGCGCCAGCAGCCAAGATGTAACTAGCGGGAAAAGGCATGAGCAGTTCTTC.

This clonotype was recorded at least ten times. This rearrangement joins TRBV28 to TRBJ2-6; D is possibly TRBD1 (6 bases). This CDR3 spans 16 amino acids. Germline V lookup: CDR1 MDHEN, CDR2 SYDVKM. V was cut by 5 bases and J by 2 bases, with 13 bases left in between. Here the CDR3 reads CASSETGIPGANVLTF. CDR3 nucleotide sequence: TGTGCCAGCAGTGAAACAGGGATTCCTGGGGCCAACGTCCTGACTTTC.

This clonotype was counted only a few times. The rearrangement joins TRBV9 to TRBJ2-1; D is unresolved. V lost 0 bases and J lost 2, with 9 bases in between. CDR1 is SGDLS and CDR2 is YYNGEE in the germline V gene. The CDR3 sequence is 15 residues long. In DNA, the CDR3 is TGTGCCAGCAGCGTAGACCAAACTACCTACAATGAGCAGTTCTTC. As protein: CASSVDQTTYNEQFF. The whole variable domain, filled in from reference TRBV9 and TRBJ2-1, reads DSGVTQTPKHLITATGQRVTLRCSPRSGDLSVYWYQQSLDQGLQFLIQYYNGEERAKGNILERFSAQQFPDLHSELNLSSLELGDSALYFCASSVDQTTYNEQFFGPGTRLTVL.

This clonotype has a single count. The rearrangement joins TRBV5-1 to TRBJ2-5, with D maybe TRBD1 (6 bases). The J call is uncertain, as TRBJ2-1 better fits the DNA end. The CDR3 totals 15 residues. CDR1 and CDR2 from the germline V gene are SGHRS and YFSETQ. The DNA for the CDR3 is TGCGCCAGCAGCTACGGACAGACAATGCCCAATGAGCAGTTCTTC. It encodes CASSYGQTMPNEQFF.

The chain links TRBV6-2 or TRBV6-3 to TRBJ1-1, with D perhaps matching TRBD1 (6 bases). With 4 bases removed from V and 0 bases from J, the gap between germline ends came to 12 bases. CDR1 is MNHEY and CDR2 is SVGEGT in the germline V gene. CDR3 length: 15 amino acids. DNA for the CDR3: TGTGCCAGCAGTTTACCAGGGGAAATGAACACTGAAGCTTTCTTT. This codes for CASSLPGEMNTEAFF.

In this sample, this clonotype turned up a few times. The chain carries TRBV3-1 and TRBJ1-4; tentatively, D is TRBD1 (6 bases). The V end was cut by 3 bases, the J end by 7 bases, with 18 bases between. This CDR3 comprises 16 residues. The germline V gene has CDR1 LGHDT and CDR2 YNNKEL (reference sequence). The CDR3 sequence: CASSHSAGASSEKLFF. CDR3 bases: TGTGCCAGCAGCCATTCCGCGGGGGCTAGTAGTGAAAAACTGTTTTTT.

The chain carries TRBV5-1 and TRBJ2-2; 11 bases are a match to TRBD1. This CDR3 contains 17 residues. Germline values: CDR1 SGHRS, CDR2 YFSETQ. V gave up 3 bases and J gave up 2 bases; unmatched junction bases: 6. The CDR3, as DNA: TGCGCCAGCAGCTGGACAGGGGGCTCCGCCAACACCGGGGAGCTGTTTTTT. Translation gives CASSWTGGSANTGELFF. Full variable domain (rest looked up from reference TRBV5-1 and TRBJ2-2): KAGVTQTPRYLIKTRGQQVTLSCSPISGHRSVSWYQQTPGQGLQFLFEYFSETQRNKGNFPGRFSGRQFSNSRSEMNVSTLELGDSALYLCASSWTGGSANTGELFFGEGSRLTVL.

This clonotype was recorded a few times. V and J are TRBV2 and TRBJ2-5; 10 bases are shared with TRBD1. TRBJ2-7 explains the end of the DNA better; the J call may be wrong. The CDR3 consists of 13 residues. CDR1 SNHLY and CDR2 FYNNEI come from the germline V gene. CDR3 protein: CASAGQGSYEQYF. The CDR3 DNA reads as TGTGCCAGTGCGGGACAGGGGTCCTACGAGCAGTACTTC.